The present T cell receptor beta chain was sequenced within a study of blood T cells in healthy people across ages. This clonotype was found a few times. What it binds is unknown. Primers used in a second PCR of roughly 7 to 11 cycles were a sample-barcoded 5' primer and a J-beta primer mix. Every molecule of cDNA carried a tag from a template-switch adaptor with 12 random nucleotides. TCRdb analysed the 5' RACE reads with MiXCR anew, one entry per CDR3 protein. The repertoire includes 270,000 or so distinct CDR3 sequences, 25% to 30% of them detected once, and over 25% sits in the top ten. Trimming at V came to 0 bases and at J to 6 bases, leaving 1 base not matched to a gene. Germline CDR1 and CDR2: SGHTA and FQGNSA. This CDR3 comprises 14 residues. Points from the study as a whole: The long-lived group displayed more naive CD4+ cells, plus higher diversity, than the aged donors did.

The sample consisted of blood. The TCR originated in a woman aged 65 to 85 in good health. The chain couples TRBV7-2 to TRBJ2-1; TRBD2 agrees at 8 bases. The CDR3 nucleotides read TGTGCCAGCAGCTTAGCCGGGAGGGTCAATGAGCAGTTCTTC. Translated, it gives CASSLAGRVNEQFF. The complete variable domain, with remaining parts taken from reference TRBV7-2 and TRBJ2-1, reads GAGVSQSPSNKVTEKGKDVELRCDPISGHTALYWYRQSLGQGLEFLIYFQGNSAPDKSGLPSDRFSAERTGGSVSTLTIQRTQQEDSAVYLCASSLAGRVNEQFFGPGTRLTVL.